This paragraph covers one T cell receptor (beta chain) sequence. Its antigen is not identified. This entry is derived from a study of shared clonotypes between healthy human individuals. Overall study results and limits: Rarefaction curves obtained for sorted subsets showed sequencing incomplete despite large depth. Naive subsets generally had larger estimated richness than memory subsets. Few donors limited the genetic and exposure-history diversity represented.

Using immunoSEQ multiplex PCR, the repertoire was profiled, and TCRdb retains in-frame clones only, with some absent. The data contain some 2.1 million clones, around 93% of them singletons. CD45RO negativity and positive selection for CCR7 defined naive CD8 cells, a population that excluded terminally differentiated effector memory CD45RA+ cells. All donors qualified as healthy HIV-negative adults and had experienced no recent acute infections or vaccinations. This CDR3 has 14 amino acids. Trimming left V 3 bases short and J 2 bases short, with 11 bases between. Germline assignment: CDR1 LNHDA and CDR2 SQIVND (reference sequence).

J is TRBJ2-7 and V is TRBV19; D possibly corresponds to TRBD1 (5 bases). This clonotype was obtained from a man aged 18 to 29 in good health. Some clones in this sample may be carry-over from other donors' samples. The specimen sequenced was naive CD8+ T cells from PBMCs. The CDR3: CASSMSRVTYEQYF. In DNA form, the CDR3 reads TGTGCCAGTAGTATGTCCAGGGTCACCTACGAGCAGTACTTC.